These 22 T cell receptor beta chains were sequenced from one sample in a study of cytomegalovirus exposure and HLA in healthy donors. The PCR had 60 Vbeta and 13 Jbeta primers. The table came from immunoSEQ multiplex PCR; TCRdb's copy has only in-frame clones and leaves some out. The sample shows 150,000 to 200,000 clones, more than 65% of them seen only once. The sequenced material came from PBMCs. Receptor source: a woman aged 25 to 39 in good health and CMV-seropositive.

V and J are TRBV13 and TRBJ2-1, with 7 bases fitting TRBD1. V lost 5 bases, J lost 8 bases, and 6 bases stayed unmatched. The germline V gene has CDR1 PRHDT and CDR2 FYEKMQ (reference sequence). This CDR3 region has 13 residues. CDR3 amino acids: CASSPLGGDEQFF. The CDR3 nucleotides are TGTGCCAGCAGCCCCCTAGGGGGCGATGAGCAGTTCTTC.

The chain carries TRBV7-6 and TRBJ2-5; 9 nucleotides match TRBD1. Trimming at V came to 3 bases and at J to 4 bases, leaving 6 bases not matched to a gene. This CDR3 has 15 residues. From germline, CDR1 is SGHVS and CDR2 FNYEAQ. This chain's CDR3 is CASSLRTGEVETQYF. The CDR3 region has the DNA TGTGCCAGCAGCTTGAGGACAGGGGAGGTAGAGACCCAGTACTTC. Combining the CDR3 with reference TRBV7-6 and TRBJ2-5 gives the whole variable domain GAGVSQSPRYKVTKRGQDVALRCDPISGHVSLYWYRQALGQGPEFLTYFNYEAQQDKSGLPNDRFSAERPEGSISTLTIQRTEQRDSAMYRCASSLRTGEVETQYFGPGTRLLVL.

The CDR3 spells CASRPLDTSYNSPLHF. In nucleotides, the CDR3 is TGTGCCAGCCGCCCTCTGGACACCTCCTATAATTCACCCCTCCACTTT. The chain links TRBV5-6 to TRBJ1-6, with D tentatively TRBD1 (5 bases). In germline, CDR1 is SGHDT, CDR2 YYEEEE. V was pared by 7 bases and J by 0 bases, with 14 bases between. CDR3 length: 16 amino acids.

The chain carries TRBV28 and TRBJ2-7; 7 bases fit TRBD1. CDR3 length equals 14 residues. V gave up 4 bases and J gave up 5 bases; unmatched junction bases: 8. CDR1 and CDR2 (germline): MDHEN, SYDVKM. This CDR3 reads CASSSGGVKDEQYF. The CDR3 coding sequence is TGTGCCAGCAGTTCAGGGGGTGTTAAAGACGAGCAGTACTTC.

The chain combines TRBV7-2 with TRBJ2-3, with TRBD2 matching 8 bases. The CDR3 is 15 amino acids. CDR1 SGHTA and CDR2 FQGNSA come from the germline V gene. Trimming cost V 6 bases and J 4 bases; bases outside gene matches: 9. The DNA for the CDR3 is TGTGCCAGCAGTGGGGGGGCGGGGGGCGCAGATACGCAGTATTTT. Residues: CASSGGAGGADTQYF.

The chain recombines TRBV7-9 with TRBJ2-7, with TRBD2 matching over 10 bases. The CDR3 covers 15 residues. J lost 2 bases, V lost 4 bases, and 5 bases had no gene match. Looked up from germline, CDR1 is SEHNR and CDR2 is FQNEAQ (reference sequence). CDR3 residues: CASSSGLAVTYEQYF. DNA of the CDR3: TGTGCCAGCAGCTCCGGACTAGCGGTTACCTACGAGCAGTACTTC.

The genes are TRBV11-3 and TRBJ1-6, with unresolved D. V lost 0 bases to trimming and J lost 7 bases, with 19 bases between them. The germline CDR1 and CDR2 sequences are SGHNT and YENEEA. The CDR3 is made up of 18 amino acids. This chain's CDR3 is CASSLEGWDRDRNSPLHF. The CDR3 DNA reads as TGTGCCAGCAGCTTAGAAGGGTGGGATCGGGATAGAAATTCACCCCTCCACTTT.

Of note for this clone: The same CDR3 arises from other DNA sequences in this sample as well. The rearrangement uses TRBV13 and TRBJ1-5; TRBD1 matches 7 bases. This CDR3 is 16 amino acids long. The trim removed 4 bases at V and 7 bases at J, leaving 13 bases unmatched. Germline values: CDR1 PRHDT, CDR2 FYEKMQ (reference sequence). Here the CDR3 reads CASSSAGGGMGQPQHF. The CDR3 DNA reads as TGTGCCAGCAGCTCAGCGGGAGGGGGCATGGGGCAGCCCCAGCATTTT.

This clone was recorded only once. The V and J genes are TRBV7-9 and TRBJ1-3; 11 positions agree with TRBD1. The trim removed 5 bases at V and 0 bases at J, leaving 12 bases unmatched. Germline-derived CDR1 and CDR2 are SEHNR and FQNEAQ (reference sequence). This CDR3 comprises 19 residues. The CDR3 DNA sequence: TGTGCCAGCAGCCGCCCGGGACAGGGGGAATCGAGCTCTGGAAACACCATATATTTT. Translation: CASSRPGQGESSSGNTIYF.

The genes are TRBV6-5 and TRBJ1-2; D remains ambiguous. Germline lookup yields CDR1 MNHEY and CDR2 SVGAGI. The CDR3 has 15 residues. V was clipped by 0 bases and J by 2 bases, with 10 bases between them. The CDR3 DNA follows: TGTGCCAGCAGTTACTCAGGCAGGATAAACTATGGCTACACCTTC. Encoded protein: CASSYSGRINYGYTF.

This clone occurred a few times. The chain uses TRBV5-4 and TRBJ1-6; TRBD1 agrees at 12 bases. V trimming: 3 bases; J trimming: 9 bases; junction bases outside the gene matches: 16. Germline V gives CDR1 SGHNT, CDR2 YYREEE (reference sequence). This CDR3 comprises 19 residues. CDR3 bases: TGTGCCAGCAGCTCGGGGCCCGGGACAGGGGGCCTAAACGGTTCACCCCTCCACTTT. Translating gives CASSSGPGTGGLNGSPLHF. Looking up the rest from reference TRBV5-4 and TRBJ1-6 gives the full variable domain: ETGVTQSPTHLIKTRGQQVTLRCSSQSGHNTVSWYQQALGQGPQFIFQYYREEENGRGNFPPRFSGLQFPNYSSELNVNALELDDSALYLCASSSGPGTGGLNGSPLHFGNGTRLTVT.

This clone showed up just a few times. The V and J genes are TRBV7-2 and TRBJ2-7, with D possibly being TRBD2 (5 bases). V dropped 5 bases and J dropped 6 bases, with 14 bases sitting between them. Germline lookup yields CDR1 SGHTA and CDR2 FQGNSA. The CDR3 spans 13 residues. The DNA of the CDR3 is TGTGCCAGCAGCCCAGCGGATGGGCGCGAGCAGTACTTC. Translation gives CASSPADGREQYF.

The chain links TRBV4-3 to TRBJ1-1; a weak D match, TRBD1 (6 bases). The V gene lost 0 bases and the J gene lost 2 bases, with 16 bases spanning the gap. This CDR3 has 17 amino acids. CDR1 and CDR2 (germline): LGHNA, YSLEER. CDR3 nucleotides: TGCGCCAGCAGCCAAGATAGGGGAAGGACAGTAAACACTGAAGCTTTCTTT. Its translation: CASSQDRGRTVNTEAFF.

This clone was found once. This chain links TRBV5-1 with TRBJ1-4; D call uncertain. Trimming took 1 base from V and 0 from J, leaving 4 bases between them. Germline CDR1 SGHRS, CDR2 YFSETQ. The CDR3 sequence is 14 residues long. The CDR3 DNA reads as TGCGCCAGCAGCTTGACAACAACTAATGAAAAACTGTTTTTT. It codes for CASSLTTTNEKLFF.

The V gene is TRBV5-6, the J gene TRBJ1-6; D perhaps matches TRBD1 (5 bases). CDR3 length: 14 residues. The germline CDR1 and CDR2 sequences are SGHDT and YYEEEE. The V end lost 3 bases, the J end lost 9 bases, and 13 bases lay between the germline ends. The CDR3, as DNA: TGTGCCAGCAGCTCCCGAGGGGAGGGTTCACCCCTCCACTTT. Protein product: CASSSRGEGSPLHF. The full variable domain, its missing parts supplied by reference TRBV5-6 and TRBJ1-6, is DAGVTQSPTHLIKTRGQQVTLRCSPKSGHDTVSWYQQALGQGPQFIFQYYEEEERQRGNFPDRFSGHQFPNYSSELNVNALLLGDSALYLCASSSRGEGSPLHFGNGTRLTVT.

The chain combines TRBV4-2 with TRBJ2-5; a possible D gene is TRBD2 (6 bases). Between the trimmed V and J ends, which lost 1 base and 2 bases, there was a span of 11 bases. From germline, CDR1 is LGHNA and CDR2 YNFKEQ. The length of the CDR3 is 15 residues. The CDR3 loop is CASSQAGTEQETQYF. CDR3 in DNA: TGTGCCAGCAGCCAAGCCGGGACTGAACAAGAGACCCAGTACTTC.

Notes on this clone: Different DNA sequences within this sample yield the same CDR3. The chain recombines TRBV7-8 with TRBJ2-3; TRBD2 might be the D (5 bases). Trimming removed 1 base at V and 1 base at J, with 6 bases between. Germline V lookup: CDR1 SGHVS, CDR2 FQNEAQ. The CDR3 contains 14 residues. The CDR3 spells CASSLGRGTDTQYF. CDR3 nucleotides: TGTGCCAGCAGCTTAGGGCGGGGCACAGATACGCAGTATTTT.

The rearrangement links TRBV19 to TRBJ1-1; D is possibly TRBD1 (6 bases). Trimming stripped 4 bases from V and 4 bases from J, with 16 bases between. There are 15 residues in the CDR3. Germline V gene sequence: CDR1 LNHDA, CDR2 SQIVND (reference sequence). As DNA, the CDR3 is TGTGCCAGTAGTACCCCGGCAGGGGCAGGCACTGAAGCTTTCTTT. It translates to CASSTPAGAGTEAFF.

This clone was picked up a small number of times. The chain employs TRBV6-1 and TRBJ1-2, with 7 bases lining up with TRBD1. V lost 4 bases, J lost 0 bases, and 5 bases stayed unmatched. The CDR3 totals 15 residues. Germline assignment: CDR1 MNHNS and CDR2 SASEGT. The CDR3 DNA sequence: TGTGCCAGCAGTGCCGGGACAGCCTCTAACTATGGCTACACCTTC. Its protein is CASSAGTASNYGYTF.

As regards this clone: The final CDR3 position lacks the conserved phenylalanine or tryptophan, pointing to a likely read error. The rearrangement uses TRBV27 and TRBJ1-6, with TRBD1 as a possible D gene (5 bases). From germline, CDR1 is MNHEY and CDR2 SMNVEV (reference sequence). Trimming removed 6 bases at V and 0 bases at J, with 9 bases between. The CDR3 length is 15 residues. The CDR3 nucleotides are TGTGCCAGCAGAGGGGCCAGCTCCTATAATTCACCCCTCCACCTT. It specifies CASRGASSYNSPLHL.

The sample holds one count of this clone. The CDR3 sequence is CASSLAQGYEQYF. As DNA, the CDR3 is TGTGCCAGCAGCTTAGCACAGGGGTACGAGCAGTACTTC. This chain joins TRBV11-2 and TRBJ2-7; TRBD1 agrees at 7 bases. V lost 1 base, J lost 4 bases, and 1 base stayed unmatched. The CDR3 extends over 13 amino acids. Germline V gene data show CDR1 as SGHAT and CDR2 as FQNNGV.

This sequence joins TRBV21-1 and TRBJ1-2; the listed D gene, TRBD1, was not tested against the DNA. TRBV21-1 is termed a pseudogene. The length of the CDR3 is 15 residues. As DNA, the CDR3 is TGTGCCAGCAGCAAACCGACAGCCTTCAACTATGGCTACACCTTC. Encoded protein: CASSKPTAFNYGYTF.